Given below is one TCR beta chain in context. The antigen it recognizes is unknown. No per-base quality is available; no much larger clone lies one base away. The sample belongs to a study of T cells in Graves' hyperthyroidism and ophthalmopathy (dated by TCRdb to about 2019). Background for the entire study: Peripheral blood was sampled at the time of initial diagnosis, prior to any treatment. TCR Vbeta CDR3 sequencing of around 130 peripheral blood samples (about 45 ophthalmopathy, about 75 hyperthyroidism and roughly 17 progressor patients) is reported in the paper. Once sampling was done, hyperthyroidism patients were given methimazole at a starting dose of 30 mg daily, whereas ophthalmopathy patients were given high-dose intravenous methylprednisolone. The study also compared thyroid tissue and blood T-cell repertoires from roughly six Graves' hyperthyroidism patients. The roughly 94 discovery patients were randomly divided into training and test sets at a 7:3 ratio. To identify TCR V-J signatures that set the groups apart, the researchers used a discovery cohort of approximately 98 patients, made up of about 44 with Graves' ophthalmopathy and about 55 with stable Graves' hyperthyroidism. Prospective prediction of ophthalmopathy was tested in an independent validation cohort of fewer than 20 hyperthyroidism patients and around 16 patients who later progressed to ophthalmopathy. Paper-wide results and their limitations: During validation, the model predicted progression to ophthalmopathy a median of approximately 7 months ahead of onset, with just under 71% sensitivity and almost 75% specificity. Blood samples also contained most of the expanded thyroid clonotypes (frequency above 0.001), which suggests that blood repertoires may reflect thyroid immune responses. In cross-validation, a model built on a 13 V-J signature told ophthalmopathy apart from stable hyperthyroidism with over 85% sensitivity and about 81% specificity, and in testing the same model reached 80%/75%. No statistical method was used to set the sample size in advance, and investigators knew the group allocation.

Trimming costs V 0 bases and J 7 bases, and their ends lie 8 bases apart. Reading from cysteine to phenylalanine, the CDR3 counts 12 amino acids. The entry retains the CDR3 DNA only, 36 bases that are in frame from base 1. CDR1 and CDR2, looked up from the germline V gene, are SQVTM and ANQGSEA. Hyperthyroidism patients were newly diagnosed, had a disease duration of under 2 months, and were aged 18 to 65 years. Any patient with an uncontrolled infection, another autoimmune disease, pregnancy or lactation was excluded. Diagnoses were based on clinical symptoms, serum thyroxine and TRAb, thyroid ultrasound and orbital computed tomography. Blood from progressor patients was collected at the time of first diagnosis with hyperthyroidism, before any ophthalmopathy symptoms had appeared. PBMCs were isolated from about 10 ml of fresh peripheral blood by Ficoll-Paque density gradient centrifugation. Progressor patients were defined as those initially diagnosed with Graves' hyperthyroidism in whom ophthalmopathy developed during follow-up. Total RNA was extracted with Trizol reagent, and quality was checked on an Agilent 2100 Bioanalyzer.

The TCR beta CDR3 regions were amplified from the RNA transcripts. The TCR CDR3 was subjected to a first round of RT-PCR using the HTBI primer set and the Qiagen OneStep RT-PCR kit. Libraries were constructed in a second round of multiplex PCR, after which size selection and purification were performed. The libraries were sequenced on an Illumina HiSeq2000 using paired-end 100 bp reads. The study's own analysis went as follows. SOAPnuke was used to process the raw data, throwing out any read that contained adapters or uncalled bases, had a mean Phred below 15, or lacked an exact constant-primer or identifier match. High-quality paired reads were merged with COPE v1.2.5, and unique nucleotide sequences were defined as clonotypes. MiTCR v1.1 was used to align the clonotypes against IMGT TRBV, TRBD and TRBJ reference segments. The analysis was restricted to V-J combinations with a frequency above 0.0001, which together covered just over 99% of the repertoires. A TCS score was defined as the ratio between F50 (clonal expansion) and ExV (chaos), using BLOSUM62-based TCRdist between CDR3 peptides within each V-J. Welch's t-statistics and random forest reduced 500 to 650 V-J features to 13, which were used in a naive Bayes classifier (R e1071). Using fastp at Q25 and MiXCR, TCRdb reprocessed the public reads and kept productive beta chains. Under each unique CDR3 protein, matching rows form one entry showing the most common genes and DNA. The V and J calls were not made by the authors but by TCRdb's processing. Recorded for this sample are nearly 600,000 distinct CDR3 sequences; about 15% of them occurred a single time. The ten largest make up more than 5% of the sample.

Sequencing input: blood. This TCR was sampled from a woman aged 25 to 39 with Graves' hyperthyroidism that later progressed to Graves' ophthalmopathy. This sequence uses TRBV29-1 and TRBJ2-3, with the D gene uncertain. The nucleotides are TGCAGCGTTGAAGAGACGGCTTATACGCAGTATTTT. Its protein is CSVEETAYTQYF.